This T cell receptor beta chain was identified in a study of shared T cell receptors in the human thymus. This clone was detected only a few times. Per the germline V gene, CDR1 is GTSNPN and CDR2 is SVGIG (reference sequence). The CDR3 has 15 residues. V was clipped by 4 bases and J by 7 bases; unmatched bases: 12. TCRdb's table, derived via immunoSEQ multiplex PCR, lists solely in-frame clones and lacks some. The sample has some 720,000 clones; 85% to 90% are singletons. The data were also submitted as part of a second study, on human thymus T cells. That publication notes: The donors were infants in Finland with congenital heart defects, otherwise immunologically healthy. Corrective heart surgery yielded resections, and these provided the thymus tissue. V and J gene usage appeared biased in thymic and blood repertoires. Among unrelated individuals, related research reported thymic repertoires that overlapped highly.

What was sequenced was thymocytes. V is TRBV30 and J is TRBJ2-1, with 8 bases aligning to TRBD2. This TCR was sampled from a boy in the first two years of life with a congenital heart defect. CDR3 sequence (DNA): TGTGCCTGGACCCGGGGAGCGGGAGTGCGTAATGAGCAGTTCTTC. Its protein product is CAWTRGAGVRNEQFF.